The clone carrying this T cell receptor (beta chain) was picked up one time. The antigen remains unidentified. This sample stems from a study of glioma-infiltrating T cells after dendritic cell vaccination. Time point specified: after dendritic cell vaccination, including at tumor progression/relapse. Patients had residual fresh-frozen tumor tissue and more than two years of survival data. Study-wide results and limits: Survival was not directly related to TCR clonality in these patients.

Trimming shortened V by 7 bases and J by 3 bases, and 16 bases separated the two germline ends. The CDR3 is 15 residues long. Germline-derived CDR1 and CDR2 are MDHEN and SYDVKM. This table comes from immunoSEQ multiplex PCR, and its TCRdb copy is limited to in-frame clones, with some not included. This table holds just under 100,000 clones, less than 90% found once. The chain uses TRBV28 and TRBJ1-5, with D uncertain. The sequenced sample was blood, obtained after dendritic cell vaccination. This sequence originates from a human donor with glioblastoma. CDR3 DNA: TGTGCCAGCACTCCGGGAGGCGCCATCAATCAGCCCCAGCATTTT. It specifies CASTPGGAINQPQHF.